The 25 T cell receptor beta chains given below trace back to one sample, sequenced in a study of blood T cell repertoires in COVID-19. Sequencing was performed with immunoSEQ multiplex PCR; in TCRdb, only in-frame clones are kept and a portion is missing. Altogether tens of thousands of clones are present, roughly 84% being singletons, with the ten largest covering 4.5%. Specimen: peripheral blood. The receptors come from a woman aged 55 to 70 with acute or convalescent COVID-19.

The CDR3 sequence: CASSLWTTSTDTQYF. CDR3 nucleotides: TGTGCCAGCAGCTTGTGGACTACTAGCACAGATACGCAGTATTTT. The chain employs TRBV5-4 and TRBJ2-3; D is possibly TRBD2 (6 bases). This CDR3 has 15 residues. With 1 base removed from V and 0 bases from J, the gap between germline ends came to 9 bases. The germline V gene encodes CDR1 SGHNT and CDR2 YYREEE (reference sequence). The full variable domain, rest sourced from reference TRBV5-4 and TRBJ2-3, is ETGVTQSPTHLIKTRGQQVTLRCSSQSGHNTVSWYQQALGQGPQFIFQYYREEENGRGNFPPRFSGLQFPNYSSELNVNALELDDSALYLCASSLWTTSTDTQYFGPGTRLTVL.

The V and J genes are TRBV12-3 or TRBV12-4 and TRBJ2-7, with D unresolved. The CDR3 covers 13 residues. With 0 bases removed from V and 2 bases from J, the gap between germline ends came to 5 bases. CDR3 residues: CASSLAGAYEQYF. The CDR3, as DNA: TGTGCCAGCAGTTTAGCCGGAGCCTACGAGCAGTACTTC.

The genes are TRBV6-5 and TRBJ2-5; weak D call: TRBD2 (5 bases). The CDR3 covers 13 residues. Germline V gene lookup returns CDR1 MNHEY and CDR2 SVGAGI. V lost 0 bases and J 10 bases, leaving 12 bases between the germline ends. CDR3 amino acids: CASSYSDLGDQYF. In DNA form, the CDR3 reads TGTGCCAGCAGTTACTCCGATCTCGGGGACCAGTACTTC.

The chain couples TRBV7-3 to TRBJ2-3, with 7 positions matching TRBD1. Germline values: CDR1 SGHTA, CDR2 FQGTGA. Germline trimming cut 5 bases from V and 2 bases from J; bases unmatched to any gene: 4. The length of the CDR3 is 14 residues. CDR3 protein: CASSADRYTDTQYF. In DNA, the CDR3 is TGTGCCAGCAGCGCGGACAGGTACACAGATACGCAGTATTTT. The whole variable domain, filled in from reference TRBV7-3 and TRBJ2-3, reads GAGVSQTPSNKVTEKGKYVELRCDPISGHTALYWYRQSLGQGPEFLIYFQGTGAADDSGLPNDRFFAVRPEGSVSTLKIQRTERGDSAVYLCASSADRYTDTQYFGPGTRLTVL.

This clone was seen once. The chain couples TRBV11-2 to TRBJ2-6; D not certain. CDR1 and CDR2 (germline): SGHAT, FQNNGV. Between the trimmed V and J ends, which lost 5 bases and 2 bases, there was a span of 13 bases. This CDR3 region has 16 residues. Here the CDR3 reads CASSPQSTPGANVLTF. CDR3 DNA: TGTGCCAGCAGCCCCCAATCTACCCCTGGGGCCAACGTCCTGACTTTC.

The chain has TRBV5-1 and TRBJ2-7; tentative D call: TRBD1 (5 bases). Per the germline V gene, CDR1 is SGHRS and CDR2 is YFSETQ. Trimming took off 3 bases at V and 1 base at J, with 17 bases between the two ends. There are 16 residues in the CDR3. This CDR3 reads CASSSTRTGTSYEQYF. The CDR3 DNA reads TGCGCCAGCAGCTCCACCCGAACAGGCACTTCCTACGAGCAGTACTTC.

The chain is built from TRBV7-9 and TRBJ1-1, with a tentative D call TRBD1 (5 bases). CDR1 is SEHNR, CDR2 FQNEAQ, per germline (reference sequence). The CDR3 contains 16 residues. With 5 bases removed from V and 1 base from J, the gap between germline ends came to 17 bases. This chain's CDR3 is CASSPTQGSKNTEAFF. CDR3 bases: TGTGCCAGCAGCCCTACCCAGGGCTCGAAGAACACTGAAGCTTTCTTT.

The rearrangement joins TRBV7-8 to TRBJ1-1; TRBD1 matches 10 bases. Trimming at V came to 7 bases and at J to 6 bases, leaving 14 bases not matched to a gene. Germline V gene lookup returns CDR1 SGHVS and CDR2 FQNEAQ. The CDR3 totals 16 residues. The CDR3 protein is CASNFYGTGVYAEAFF. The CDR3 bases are TGTGCCAGCAACTTCTACGGGACAGGGGTGTACGCTGAAGCTTTCTTT.

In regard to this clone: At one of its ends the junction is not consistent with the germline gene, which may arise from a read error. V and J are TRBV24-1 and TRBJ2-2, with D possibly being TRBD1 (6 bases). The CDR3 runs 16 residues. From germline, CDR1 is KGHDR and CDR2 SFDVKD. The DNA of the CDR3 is TGTGCCACCAGCGATTCAACAGGGCGGCGGACCGGGGAGCTGTTTTTT. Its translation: CATSDSTGRRTGELFF.

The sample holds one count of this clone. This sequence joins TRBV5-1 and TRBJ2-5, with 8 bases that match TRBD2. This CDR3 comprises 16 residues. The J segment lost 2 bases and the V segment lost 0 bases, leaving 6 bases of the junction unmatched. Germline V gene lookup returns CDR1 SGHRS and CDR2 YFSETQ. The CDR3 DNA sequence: TGCGCCAGCAGCTTGGCGGCCGGGGGGGGACAAGAGACCCAGTACTTC. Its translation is CASSLAAGGGQETQYF.

The CDR3 DNA sequence: TGTGCCAGCAGCCCTCCACGGGGGGGCGGCACAGATACGCAGTATTTT. Residues: CASSPPRGGGTDTQYF. The rearrangement uses TRBV3-1 (or the pseudogene TRBV3-2) and TRBJ2-3; 8 bases are a match to TRBD2. This CDR3 contains 16 residues. CDR1 LGHDT and CDR2 YNNKEL come from the germline V gene (reference sequence). The V and J ends lost 4 bases and 1 base, in that order; junction bases with no gene match: 7.

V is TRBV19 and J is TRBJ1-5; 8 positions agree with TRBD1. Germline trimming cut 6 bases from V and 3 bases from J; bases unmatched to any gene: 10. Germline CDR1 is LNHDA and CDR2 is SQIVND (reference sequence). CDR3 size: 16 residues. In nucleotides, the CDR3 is TGTGCCAGTAGAGAAGGACAGGGACACTTCAATCAGCCCCAGCATTTT. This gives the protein CASREGQGHFNQPQHF.

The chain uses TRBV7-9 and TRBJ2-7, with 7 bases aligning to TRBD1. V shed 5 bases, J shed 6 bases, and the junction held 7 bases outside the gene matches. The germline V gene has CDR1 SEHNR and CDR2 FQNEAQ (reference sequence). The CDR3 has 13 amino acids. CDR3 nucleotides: TGTGCCAGCAGCAGCCAGACAGGGAGCGAGCAGTACTTC. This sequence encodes CASSSQTGSEQYF. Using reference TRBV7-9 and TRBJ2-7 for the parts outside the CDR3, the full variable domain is DTGVSQNPRHKITKRGQNVTFRCDPISEHNRLYWYRQTLGQGPEFLTYFQNEAQLEKSRLLSDRFSAERPKGSFSTLEIQRTEQGDSAMYLCASSSQTGSEQYFGPGTRLTVT.

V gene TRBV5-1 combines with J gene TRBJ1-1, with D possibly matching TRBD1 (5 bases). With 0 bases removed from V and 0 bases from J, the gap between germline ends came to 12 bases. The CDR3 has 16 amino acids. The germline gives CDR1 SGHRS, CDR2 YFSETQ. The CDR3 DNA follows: TGCGCCAGCAGCTTGGTAACAGGAACCATGAACACTGAAGCTTTCTTT. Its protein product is CASSLVTGTMNTEAFF.

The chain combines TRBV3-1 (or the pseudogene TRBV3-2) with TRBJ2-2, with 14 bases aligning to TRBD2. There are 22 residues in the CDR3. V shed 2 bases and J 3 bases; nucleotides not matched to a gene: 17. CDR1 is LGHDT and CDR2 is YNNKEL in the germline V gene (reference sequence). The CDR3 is CASSQWTMPPGLAGADTGELFF. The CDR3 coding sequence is TGTGCCAGCAGCCAATGGACCATGCCCCCGGGACTAGCGGGGGCCGACACCGGGGAGCTGTTTTTT.

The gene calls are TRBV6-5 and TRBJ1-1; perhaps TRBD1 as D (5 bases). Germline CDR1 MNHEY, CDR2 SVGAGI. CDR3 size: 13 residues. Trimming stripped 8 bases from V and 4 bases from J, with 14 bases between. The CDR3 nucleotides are TGTGCCAGCTACCGCACGGGGGGCACTGAAGCTTTCTTT. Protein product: CASYRTGGTEAFF.

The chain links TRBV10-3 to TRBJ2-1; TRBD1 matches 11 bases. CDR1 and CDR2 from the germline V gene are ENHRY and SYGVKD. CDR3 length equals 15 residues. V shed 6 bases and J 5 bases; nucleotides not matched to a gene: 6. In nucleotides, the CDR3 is TGTGCCATCAGCCCCGGACAGGGGGCCCACAATGAGCAGTTCTTC. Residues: CAISPGQGAHNEQFF.

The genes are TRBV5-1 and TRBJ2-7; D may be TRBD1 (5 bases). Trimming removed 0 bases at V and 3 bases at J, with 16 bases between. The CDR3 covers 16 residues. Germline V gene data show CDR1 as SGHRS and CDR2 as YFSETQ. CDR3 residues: CASSLANGHPSYEQYF. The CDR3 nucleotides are TGCGCCAGCAGCTTGGCCAATGGACACCCTAGCTACGAGCAGTACTTC.

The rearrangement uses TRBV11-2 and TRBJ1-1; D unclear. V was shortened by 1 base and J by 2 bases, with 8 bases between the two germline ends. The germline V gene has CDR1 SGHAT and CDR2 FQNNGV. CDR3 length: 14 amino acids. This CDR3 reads CASSLGRINTEAFF. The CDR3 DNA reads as TGTGCCAGCAGCTTAGGGAGAATTAACACTGAAGCTTTCTTT.

CDR3 sequence (DNA): TGCGCCAGCAGCAATAGAGGGGGAAAGTACCAAGAGACCCAGTACTTC. The encoded protein is CASSNRGGKYQETQYF. V usage is TRBV5-1 and J usage is TRBJ2-5, with D perhaps TRBD1 (6 bases). The CDR3 has 16 residues. Germline loops: CDR1 SGHRS, CDR2 YFSETQ. V lost 4 bases, J lost 0 bases, and 16 bases lay in between.

The CDR3: CASSWGGGSIDKNIQYF. The DNA for the CDR3 is TGCGCCAGCAGCTGGGGAGGAGGGTCTATCGACAAAAACATTCAGTACTTC. This rearrangement joins TRBV5-1 to TRBJ2-4; a possible D gene is TRBD2 (6 bases). The CDR3 extends over 17 amino acids. V was cut by 3 bases and J by 3 bases, with 19 bases left in between. The germline V gene encodes CDR1 SGHRS and CDR2 YFSETQ.

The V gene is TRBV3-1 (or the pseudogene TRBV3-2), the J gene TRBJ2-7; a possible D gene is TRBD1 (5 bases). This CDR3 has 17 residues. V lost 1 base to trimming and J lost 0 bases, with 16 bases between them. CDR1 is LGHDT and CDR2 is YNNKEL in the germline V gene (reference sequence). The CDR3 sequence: CASSQGLGQGISYEQYF. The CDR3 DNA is TGTGCCAGCAGCCAAGGATTGGGGCAGGGAATCTCCTACGAGCAGTACTTC.

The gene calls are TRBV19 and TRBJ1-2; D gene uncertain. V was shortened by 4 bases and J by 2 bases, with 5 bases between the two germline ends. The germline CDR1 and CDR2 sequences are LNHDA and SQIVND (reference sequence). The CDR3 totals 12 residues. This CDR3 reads CASSKRNYGYTF. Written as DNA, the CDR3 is TGTGCCAGTAGTAAGCGGAACTATGGCTACACCTTC.

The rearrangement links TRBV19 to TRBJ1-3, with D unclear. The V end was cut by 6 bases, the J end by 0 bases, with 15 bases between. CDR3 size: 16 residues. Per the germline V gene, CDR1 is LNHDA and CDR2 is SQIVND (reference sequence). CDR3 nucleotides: TGTGCCAGTAGGTCTCTGGCGGGGATCTCTGGAAACACCATATATTTT. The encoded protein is CASRSLAGISGNTIYF.

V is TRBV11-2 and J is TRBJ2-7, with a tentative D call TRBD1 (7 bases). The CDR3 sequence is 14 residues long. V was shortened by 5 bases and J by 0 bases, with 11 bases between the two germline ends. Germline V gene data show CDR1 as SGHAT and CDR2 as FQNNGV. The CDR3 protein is CASSPGGSSYEQYF. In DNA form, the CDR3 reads TGTGCCAGCAGCCCAGGGGGGAGCTCCTACGAGCAGTACTTC.